By its share, the clone carrying this T cell receptor (beta chain) is medium-sized. The same CDR3 arises from other DNA sequences in this sample as well. Libraries were prepared by immunoSEQ multiplex PCR; TCRdb keeps only in-frame clonotypes and omits some of them. The data show roughly 59,000 clones, with roughly four fifths seen just once and around 1% held by the top ten. It was autoimmune disease history or systemic immunosuppression that excluded patients. V shed 0 bases and J shed 2 bases, with 5 bases lying between them. The CDR3 covers 13 residues. CDR1 GTSNPN and CDR2 SVGIG come from the germline V gene (reference sequence). The sample belongs to a study of OX40 agonist ivuxolimab in advanced cancers. Across the study: An agonistic anti-OX40 (CD134) antibody, ivuxolimab, was used to treat the patients.

The receptor was derived from an adult with an advanced solid tumor such as melanoma, head and neck, liver or kidney cancer. The source material was CD4+ or CD8+ T cells sorted from blood, sampled in a trial of the OX40 agonist ivuxolimab. The rearrangement uses TRBV30 and TRBJ1-5, with TRBD1 as a possible D gene (5 bases). CDR3 loop: CAWSVQGNQPQHF. The DNA of the CDR3 is TGTGCCTGGAGTGTACAGGGCAATCAGCCCCAGCATTTT.